This TCR beta chain comes out of a study of response to subunit inactivated influenza vaccine. Regarding the study as a whole: It was suggested by the authors that few new T cells are recruited by each seasonal influenza vaccination.

TCRdb reprocessed the RT-PCR reads with MiXCR, giving one entry per CDR3 protein. The table lists about 190,000 distinct CDR3 sequences, approximately 14% of them singletons. The CDR3 covers 13 residues. V was pared by 3 bases and J by 2 bases, with 4 bases between. The germline gives CDR1 LGHNA, CDR2 YSLEER. Concerning this clonotype: No antigen is known for it.

The chain uses TRBV4-3 and TRBJ2-2, with unresolved D. The TCR originated in a man in his fifties who received an inactivated influenza vaccine. Sequencing used CD8+ T cells sorted from PBMCs, obtained roughly 5 days after vaccination. The CDR3 bases are TGCGCCAGCAGCCAGCACAACACCGGGGAGCTGTTTTTT. It translates to CASSQHNTGELFF.